This entry lists 17 T cell receptor beta chains sequenced from one sample in a study of shared clonotypes between healthy human individuals. Using immunoSEQ multiplex PCR, the repertoire was profiled, and TCRdb retains in-frame clones only, with some absent. Of about 2.3 million clones listed, 90% to 95% are singletons. What was sequenced was naive CD4+ T cells from PBMCs. This sample's subset: CD45RA+ positively selected. Receptor source: a man in his late teens or twenties in good health. Some clones in this sample may be carry-over from other donors' samples.

In this sample, this clone turned up once. The genes are TRBV27 and TRBJ2-7, with TRBD2 as a possible D gene (6 bases). Germline values: CDR1 MNHEY, CDR2 SMNVEV (reference sequence). The CDR3 is 16 amino acids. V was shortened by 7 bases and J by 2 bases, with 21 bases between the two germline ends. The CDR3 here is CASNHHGGVRTYEQYF. CDR3 coding DNA: TGTGCCAGCAACCATCACGGAGGGGTGCGGACCTACGAGCAGTACTTC.

The rearrangement joins TRBV28 to TRBJ1-1; 9 bases align to TRBD1. Per the germline V gene, CDR1 is MDHEN and CDR2 is SYDVKM. This CDR3 is 15 amino acids long. J gave up 11 bases and V 5 bases, and 15 bases lay outside the gene matches. CDR3 in amino acids: CASSGPSNPGTGAFF. In nucleotides, the CDR3 is TGTGCCAGCAGTGGACCTTCGAACCCAGGGACAGGGGCTTTCTTT.

J is TRBJ1-2 and V is TRBV2; 10 bases map to TRBD1. In germline, CDR1 is SNHLY, CDR2 FYNNEI. CDR3 size: 12 residues. The ends lost 11 bases at V and 5 bases at J; junction bases unmatched: 5. CDR3 amino acids: CAGRTGGYGYTF. DNA for the CDR3: TGTGCCGGAAGGACAGGGGGATATGGCTACACCTTC.

As concerns this clone: Other DNA variants within this sample encode the same CDR3. J is TRBJ2-7 and V is TRBV7-9; 10 bases map to TRBD1. The trim removed 4 bases at V and 0 bases at J, leaving 3 bases unmatched. CDR3 size: 15 residues. CDR1 SEHNR and CDR2 FQNEAQ come from the germline V gene (reference sequence). CDR3 protein: CASSSRTGGSYEQYF. The CDR3 DNA is TGTGCCAGCAGCTCGCGGACAGGGGGCTCCTACGAGCAGTACTTC.

This rearrangement joins TRBV18 to TRBJ2-5, with D hard to call. V lost 0 bases to trimming and J lost 5 bases, with 10 bases between them. Germline values: CDR1 KGHSH, CDR2 LQKENI. The CDR3 is 14 amino acids. The CDR3 here is CASSPPESRETQYF. The CDR3 DNA is TGTGCCAGCTCACCACCGGAATCACGGGAGACCCAGTACTTC.

The chain is built from TRBV6-1 and TRBJ1-1; D gene unclear. The CDR3 is 15 residues long. Germline V gene data show CDR1 as MNHNS and CDR2 as SASEGT. The ends were cut back, 4 bases at V and 5 bases at J, with 17 bases in the middle. CDR3 sequence (DNA): TGTGCCAGCAGTGCCGCTCGGGTTAAAGGAACTGAAGCTTTCTTT. Translation gives CASSAARVKGTEAFF.

V is TRBV6-5 and J is TRBJ2-7, with D possibly matching TRBD1 (6 bases). Germline-derived CDR1 and CDR2 are MNHEY and SVGAGI. CDR3 length: 11 amino acids. Trimming left V 6 bases short and J 6 bases short, with 9 bases between. CDR3 DNA sequence: TGTGCCAGCAGGGGACAAGGCGAGCAGTACTTC. Encoded protein: CASRGQGEQYF.

The J gene is TRBJ2-3, the V gene TRBV7-3, with TRBD2 identical over 9 bases. The CDR3 is made up of 20 amino acids. The V segment lost 2 bases and the J segment 2 bases; nucleotides outside the gene matches: 17. From germline, CDR1 is SGHTA and CDR2 FQGTGA. Written as DNA, the CDR3 is TGTGCCAGCAGCTTACCGCGCGGTAATAGCGGGAGCCAAGTCACAGATACGCAGTATTTT. Amino acids: CASSLPRGNSGSQVTDTQYF.

This chain links TRBV5-1 with TRBJ2-1; 9 bases align to TRBD2. Germline V gene lookup returns CDR1 SGHRS and CDR2 YFSETQ. Trimming removed 0 bases from V and 2 bases from J; junction bases left unmatched: 6. CDR3 size: 17 residues. CDR3 sequence (DNA): TGCGCCAGCAGCTTGGCCCCTAGCGGGAACCCCTACAATGAGCAGTTCTTC. Protein sequence: CASSLAPSGNPYNEQFF.

The rearrangement joins TRBV7-2 to TRBJ2-2, with 7 bases matching TRBD2. Germline lookup yields CDR1 SGHTA and CDR2 FQGNSA. The V and J ends lost 5 bases and 2 bases, in that order; junction bases with no gene match: 8. The CDR3 consists of 16 residues. The CDR3, as DNA: TGTGCCAGCAGCACTCACGGCGGGAGCAACACCGGGGAGCTGTTTTTT. Translating gives CASSTHGGSNTGELFF.

On this clone: The sample contains more than one DNA sequence encoding this CDR3. J is TRBJ2-1 and V is TRBV6-5; 7 nucleotides match TRBD2. Germline loops: CDR1 MNHEY, CDR2 SVGAGI. V shed 6 bases, J shed 6 bases, and the junction held 2 bases outside the gene matches. CDR3 size: 12 residues. The CDR3 is CASSPGGNEQFF. Written as DNA, the CDR3 is TGTGCCAGCAGCCCGGGGGGCAATGAGCAGTTCTTC.

The V and J genes are TRBV6-1 and TRBJ1-2, with D unresolved. Deletions cut 1 base from V and 8 bases from J, with 11 bases between. Germline V lookup: CDR1 MNHNS, CDR2 SASEGT. This CDR3 is built from 13 residues. The DNA of the CDR3 is TGTGCCAGCAGTGAAGTTCCAGCGGGCGGCTACACCTTC. Encoded protein: CASSEVPAGGYTF.

Of note for this clone: The same CDR3 is also encoded by other DNA sequences in this sample. The chain links TRBV29-1 to TRBJ2-7, with a weak D call TRBD2 (6 bases). The ends were cut back, 4 bases at V and 3 bases at J, with 7 bases in the middle. The germline V gene has CDR1 SQVTM and CDR2 ANQGSEA. The CDR3 contains 11 residues. The CDR3 loop is CSVGEVYEQYF. The CDR3 DNA follows: TGCAGCGTTGGGGAGGTCTACGAGCAGTACTTC.

The gene calls are TRBV20-1 and TRBJ1-1; no clear D. Germline V gene lookup returns CDR1 DFQATT and CDR2 SNEGSKA (reference sequence). CDR3 length equals 11 residues. The CDR3 loop is CRRSKNTEAFF. For the CDR3, the DNA is TGCAGACGCAGTAAGAACACTGAAGCTTTCTTT.

Points on this clone: Other DNA variants within this sample encode the same CDR3. The chain links TRBV12-5 to TRBJ2-3; D unresolved. The CDR3 sequence is 14 residues long. Trimming shortened V by 1 base and J by 0 bases, and 5 bases separated the two germline ends. The germline CDR1 and CDR2 sequences are LGHNT and FRNRAP. In DNA form, the CDR3 reads TGTGCTAGTGGTTTGGGGGGAAGCACAGATACGCAGTATTTT. It codes for CASGLGGSTDTQYF. The full variable domain, with the rest looked up from reference TRBV12-5 and TRBJ2-3, is DARVTQTPRHKVTEMGQEVTMRCQPILGHNTVFWYRQTMMQGLELLAYFRNRAPLDDSGMPKDRFSAEMPDATLATLKIQPSEPRDSAVYFCASGLGGSTDTQYFGPGTRLTVL.

The rearrangement joins TRBV28 to TRBJ1-5, with a tentative D call TRBD1 (5 bases). This CDR3 has 18 residues. Germline V lookup: CDR1 MDHEN, CDR2 SYDVKM. Trimming took off 0 bases at V and 3 bases at J, with 18 bases between the two ends. The CDR3 spells CASSLWLDGALVNQPQHF. The CDR3 region has the DNA TGTGCCAGCAGTTTATGGCTCGACGGGGCCCTAGTCAATCAGCCCCAGCATTTT.

This rearrangement joins TRBV4-3 to TRBJ2-5, with 10 bases aligning to TRBD2. Trimming cost V 4 bases and J 9 bases; bases outside gene matches: 11. Germline V gives CDR1 LGHNA, CDR2 YSLEER. The CDR3 has 15 residues. The CDR3 spells CASSRDPLAGVPQYF. In DNA, the CDR3 is TGCGCCAGCAGCCGGGACCCTCTAGCGGGAGTTCCCCAGTACTTC.